This paragraph reports one TCR beta chain. This receptor's antigen is unknown. Base qualities are not at hand, and no much larger clone is one base apart. Ends trimmed: V by 4 bases, J by 0 bases; bases unmatched to a gene: 8. CDR1 and CDR2 were assigned from the germline V gene as SGHRS and YFSETQ. The CDR3 goes from the cysteine to the phenylalanine over 17 residues. The retained sequence is limited to the CDR3, 51 bases, with the frame set at the first base. The entry originates in a study of Ad26.COV2.S vaccination and SARS-CoV-2 variants listed by TCRdb under 2021. With respect to the entire study: Vaccine-arm donors came from COV1001, a multicentre, randomized, double-blind, placebo-controlled phase I-IIa trial of Ad26.COV2.S in healthy adults. Dosing of Ad26.COV2.S was intramuscular, at either 5x10^10 or 1x10^11 viral particles, delivered as one shot or as two shots spaced 56 days apart. TCRbeta repertoire sequencing served as the tool for gauging how specific and how broad the SARS-CoV-2-reactive T cell receptors were following Ad26.COV2.S vaccination. A total of 32 samples were included in the TCR-sequenced set, comprising about 20 Ad26.COV2.S vaccine recipients, 5 placebo recipients and 8 SARS-CoV-2 convalescent individuals. Trial participants were randomized into five groups of five, in which low-dose or high-dose Ad26.COV2.S was given once or twice, or placebo was given on both occasions. Throughout the experiments and outcome assessment, investigators stayed blinded to trial group allocation. Here is what the overall study found, with its caveats: Non-spike TCR breadth was comparable between vaccine and placebo recipients, consistent with the vaccine containing only spike. Spike-specific TCR breadth was higher in Ad26.COV2.S recipients than in placebo recipients (P = 0.0014). The authors noted that the TCR breadth and depth analyses may have underestimated total T cell responses. The study was not powered for comparison of responses between vaccine doses or regimens. Substantial breadth of spike-specific CD8+ and CD4+ T cell responses was reported after vaccination.

The immunoSEQ Assay was used to sequence TCRbeta CDR3 regions. After extraction, genomic DNA underwent amplification by bias-controlled multiplex PCR, followed by high-throughput sequencing. Regarding the original processing steps: To quantify the absolute abundance of every unique TCRbeta CDR3 region, sequences were collapsed and filtered. Usable DNA was measured by amplifying reference genes present in all nucleated cells, and TCRbeta template counts were normalized to that usable DNA to estimate T cell fraction. Repertoire TCRs were annotated as SARS-CoV-2-specific by exact matching of V gene, CDR3 amino acid sequence and J gene to a known reactive TCR set. The reference SARS-CoV-2 TCR set was obtained from MIRA and was filtered for enrichment in COVID-19-positive ImmuneCODE repertoires, whereby public or cross-reactive TCRs were removed. Using the MIRA antigens, annotated TCRs were further analysed by specific ORF or by position within an ORF. Breadth was defined as the number of annotated unique rearrangements divided by the total number of unique productive rearrangements, and depth was defined as the summed frequency of the annotated unique rearrangements. Two-sided Wilcoxon rank-sum tests were used to compare TCR breadth between groups. TCRdb obtained this table from immuneACCESS and retained in-frame rearrangements with V and J assigned. These tables miss some clones; where compared with another copy, unresolved V genes account for less than half of the shortfall, and the remainder is unexplained. That table supplies the V and J calls and clone size; D and trimming were determined from the DNA. The sample yields approximately 420,000 clones; 88% were counted once. 3.6% of the sample rests with the top ten.

What the treatment or condition label conveys for this sample: roughly 20 received Ad26.COV2.S at low or high dose, single or two shots; roughly five received placebo; per-sample allocation not given. Repertoires of vaccine and placebo recipients were sequenced from samples collected on day 63 after the first injection. In Cohort 1b, around 25 adults aged 18-55 years were enrolled at a single site in Boston, USA, between 29 July and 7 August 2020. Ad26.COV2.S was a replication-incompetent adenovirus type 26 vector expressing a prefusion-stabilized SARS-CoV-2 spike protein from the original Wuhan strain.

This chain is built from TRBV5-1 and TRBJ2-2, with 8 bases aligning to TRBD1. This receptor was taken from a person between 18 and 59 years old who received the Ad26.COV2.S COVID-19 vaccine or a placebo. The specimen was peripheral blood, collected in a trial of Ad26.COV2.S vaccine versus placebo. The base sequence is TGCGCCAGCAGCCGAATTGGACAGGGTTCGAACACCGGGGAGCTGTTTTTT. Its protein reads: CASSRIGQGSNTGELFF. Joined to the reference TRBV5-1 and TRBJ2-2 proteins, this CDR3 gives the full variable domain: KAGVTQTPRYLIKTRGQQVTLSCSPISGHRSVSWYQQTPGQGLQFLFEYFSETQRNKGNFPGRFSGRQFSNSRSEMNVSTLELGDSALYLCASSRIGQGSNTGELFFGEGSRLTVL.